What follows describes a single T cell receptor beta chain. Its specificity is not known. The CDR3 is made up of 15 amino acids. CDR1 and CDR2 from the germline V gene are SGHTA and FQGTGA. The sample belongs to a study of monozygotic twins with inflammatory bowel disease. Study results and limitations: The data gave no support to a single strong IBD-associated signal or clonotype. Differing immunosuppressive treatments may have added variability to patient repertoires. A reduction in TCRbeta diversity (inverse Simpson) was seen in IBD patients relative to healthy co-twins.

The authors ran two nested PCRs of about 17 and 10 cycles on TCRalpha and TCRbeta cDNA. TCRdb processed the 5' RACE reads again and assigns one entry to each CDR3 protein, with no DNA. Recorded for this sample: 400,000 or so distinct CDR3 sequences. This TCR was recovered from a human donor with ulcerative colitis or Crohn's disease, or a healthy co-twin of an affected twin (not recorded which). This chain uses TRBV7-3 with TRBJ2-2; TCRdb's D gene call, TRBD1, goes unchecked for lack of DNA. Sequencing used blood. This chain's CDR3 is CASSFQRGLGGELFF.